This T cell receptor (beta chain) emerged from a study of T cells after yellow fever vaccination. This clonotype appeared many times. This CDR3 is 15 amino acids long. V dropped 0 bases and J dropped 4; count of bases not matched to a gene: 6. CDR1 and CDR2 (germline): DFQATT, SNEGSKA (reference sequence). TCRdb ran MiXCR on the 5' RACE reads and lists one entry per CDR3 protein. The repertoire holds 150,000 to 200,000 distinct CDR3 sequences, with 6.2% as singletons. The sample was CD4+ T cells sorted from PBMCs, taken on the day of the first yellow fever vaccination. The chain is built from TRBV20-1 and TRBJ2-1; 7 nucleotides line up with TRBD2. The clonotype comes from a young man who received the YFV17D yellow fever vaccine. The CDR3 nucleotides read TGCAGTGCTAGAGATCGACGCGGGGGTTACAATGAGCAGTTCTTC. Its protein is CSARDRRGGYNEQFF.